The 8 T cell receptor beta chains reported below all come from one sample, sequenced in a study of cytomegalovirus exposure and HLA in healthy donors. The PCR ran on 60 Vbeta and 13 Jbeta primers. The data were produced by immunoSEQ multiplex PCR, yet TCRdb's version contains in-frame clones alone and is incomplete. The sample records about 200,000 clones, 80% to 90% being singletons. The sample taken for sequencing was PBMCs. These receptors were collected from a man younger than 45 in good health and CMV-seronegative.

The gene calls are TRBV2 and TRBJ2-1; 9 positions match TRBD2. Germline loops: CDR1 SNHLY, CDR2 FYNNEI. There are 14 residues in the CDR3. After removal of 7 bases from V and 4 bases from J, the junction contained 5 bases not matched to a gene. The CDR3 coding sequence is TGTGCCAGCAAGTGGACTAGCGCGTACAATGAGCAGTTCTTC. Protein product: CASKWTSAYNEQFF.

This clone appeared a single time. V usage is TRBV5-1 and J usage is TRBJ2-3; D possibly corresponds to TRBD2 (6 bases). CDR1 SGHRS and CDR2 YFSETQ come from the germline V gene. V dropped 0 bases and J dropped 5 bases, with 10 bases sitting between them. CDR3 length: 14 residues. CDR3 DNA sequence: TGCGCCAGCAGCTTGGAGGGGCGGGGAGATACGCAGTATTTT. Translation: CASSLEGRGDTQYF.

The rearrangement joins TRBV2 to TRBJ2-1, with 8 bases lining up with TRBD2. The CDR3 contains 16 residues. V gave up 5 bases and J gave up 4 bases; unmatched junction bases: 10. From germline, CDR1 is SNHLY and CDR2 FYNNEI. The CDR3 reads CASSSALSGGYNEQFF. Here the CDR3 DNA reads TGTGCCAGCAGTTCCGCATTAAGCGGGGGTTACAATGAGCAGTTCTTC.

The chain employs TRBV4-1 and TRBJ2-5, with a possible D match to TRBD1 (6 bases). The ends were cut back, 1 base at V and 5 bases at J, with 11 bases in the middle. CDR3 length equals 14 residues. Germline V gives CDR1 MGHRA, CDR2 YSYEKL. DNA of the CDR3: TGCGCCAGCAGCCAAGGCTCCAGGGGCGAGACCCAGTACTTC. It codes for CASSQGSRGETQYF.

The genes are TRBV6-5 and TRBJ2-7; 7 positions agree with TRBD2. Per germline, CDR1 MNHEY and CDR2 SVGAGI. Trimming cost V 6 bases and J 5 bases; bases outside gene matches: 7. The CDR3 is made up of 13 amino acids. The CDR3: CASSHGGNDEQYF. The CDR3, as DNA: TGTGCCAGCAGCCACGGGGGGAACGACGAGCAGTACTTC.

J is TRBJ1-1 and V is TRBV28, with 8 bases fitting TRBD1. The CDR3 spans 14 residues. Germline V CDR1 and CDR2: MDHEN, SYDVKM. With V trimmed by 2 bases and J by 11 bases, 10 bases remained unmatched. As DNA, the CDR3 is TGTGCCAGCAGTTTAGTAGGACAGGGATCTGTTGCTTTCTTT. It encodes CASSLVGQGSVAFF.

This chain joins TRBV10-1 and TRBJ1-2, with 11 bases matching TRBD1. There are 13 residues in the CDR3. The ends lost 5 bases at V and 8 bases at J; junction bases unmatched: 4. Germline CDR1 is WNHNN and CDR2 is SYGVQD (reference sequence). The CDR3 protein is CASSSDRGRGYTF. CDR3 coding DNA: TGCGCCAGCAGTTCGGACAGGGGGCGAGGCTACACCTTC.

The chain uses TRBV5-4 and TRBJ1-2; maybe TRBD1 (6 bases). Trimming stripped 1 base from V and 6 bases from J, with 13 bases between. This CDR3 has 14 amino acids. Germline V lookup: CDR1 SGHNT, CDR2 YYREEE (reference sequence). This CDR3 reads CASSLKRRQDGYTF. The CDR3 DNA sequence: TGTGCCAGCAGCTTGAAGAGGAGACAGGATGGCTACACCTTC. Looking up the rest from reference TRBV5-4 and TRBJ1-2 gives the full variable domain: ETGVTQSPTHLIKTRGQQVTLRCSSQSGHNTVSWYQQALGQGPQFIFQYYREEENGRGNFPPRFSGLQFPNYSSELNVNALELDDSALYLCASSLKRRQDGYTFGSGTRLTVV.